Listed here are 15 T cell receptor beta chains from one sample, sequenced in a study of blood T cell repertoires in COVID-19. Libraries were prepared by immunoSEQ multiplex PCR; TCRdb keeps only in-frame clonotypes and omits some of them. Here the sample spans fewer than 250,000 clones, roughly four fifths being singletons. The sequenced material came from peripheral blood. Source of these receptors: a woman in her forties or fifties with acute or convalescent COVID-19.

This clone was detected once. The chain combines TRBV28 with TRBJ2-4, with D possibly being TRBD2 (7 bases). Germline V CDR1 and CDR2: MDHEN, SYDVKM. The CDR3 has 16 residues. Between the trimmed V and J ends, which lost 8 bases and 2 bases, there was a span of 19 bases. CDR3 residues: CASVIGGGGPKNIQYF. For the CDR3, the DNA is TGTGCCAGCGTAATTGGGGGAGGGGGACCCAAAAACATTCAGTACTTC.

The V call is TRBV2, the J call TRBJ1-1, with 7 positions matching TRBD1. Trimming took 0 bases from V and 1 from J; bases not matched to a gene: 2. Germline V gene sequence: CDR1 SNHLY, CDR2 FYNNEI. The CDR3 runs to 15 residues. CDR3 protein: CASSEAQGSNTEAFF. For the CDR3, the DNA is TGTGCCAGCAGTGAAGCACAGGGGTCGAACACTGAAGCTTTCTTT.

J is TRBJ1-5 and V is TRBV19; 7 bases agree with TRBD1. The CDR3 runs to 17 residues. V was clipped by 3 bases and J by 0 bases; unmatched bases: 8. The germline CDR1 and CDR2 sequences are LNHDA and SQIVND (reference sequence). The CDR3 here is CASSIPARQGSNQPQHF. DNA of the CDR3: TGTGCCAGTAGTATTCCGGCTAGACAGGGTAGCAATCAGCCCCAGCATTTT.

The chain uses TRBV5-4 and TRBJ2-3; 10 bases are a match to TRBD2. Trimming cost V 4 bases and J 1 base; bases outside gene matches: 3. The germline gives CDR1 SGHNT, CDR2 YYREEE (reference sequence). CDR3 size: 15 residues. CDR3 nucleotides: TGTGCCAGCAGCCCGGGGACTAGCGGCACAGATACGCAGTATTTT. It specifies CASSPGTSGTDTQYF.

V and J are TRBV10-3 and TRBJ1-2; a weak D match, TRBD1 (5 bases). The CDR3 has 18 amino acids. Germline CDR1 ENHRY, CDR2 SYGVKD. The V and J ends lost 2 bases and 2 bases respectively, with 21 bases between them. The CDR3 DNA sequence: TGTGCCATCAGTGAGATGGGAAACAGGACCAACTCGAACTATGGCTACACCTTC. It yields the protein CAISEMGNRTNSNYGYTF.

V is TRBV9 and J is TRBJ2-5; possibly TRBD2 for D (6 bases). Germline values: CDR1 SGDLS, CDR2 YYNGEE. The CDR3 is made up of 13 amino acids. The germline V and J ends were trimmed by 3 bases and 4 bases, with 10 bases remaining between them. CDR3 coding DNA: TGTGCCAGCAGCGAAGCGGGCCGAGAGACCCAGTACTTC. Translated, it gives CASSEAGRETQYF.

The J gene is TRBJ1-4, the V gene TRBV4-1; the D gene is possibly TRBD1 (6 bases). Germline V gene lookup returns CDR1 MGHRA and CDR2 YSYEKL. V gave up 7 bases and J gave up 5 bases, with 26 bases separating them. The CDR3 covers 18 residues. CDR3 sequence reads: CASNGLPPSGTKNEKLFF. CDR3 nucleotides: TGCGCCAGCAACGGATTACCCCCGTCAGGGACAAAAAATGAAAAACTGTTTTTT.

The V gene is TRBV21-1, the J gene TRBJ2-3; the tabulated D call, TRBD2, remains unverified against the DNA. TRBV21-1 is a pseudogene. This CDR3 region has 16 residues. CDR3 sequence reads: CASSIRDSTNTDTQYF. DNA of the CDR3: TGTGCCAGCAGCATCCGGGACTCAACAAACACAGATACGCAGTATTTT.

The chain has TRBV3-1 (or the pseudogene TRBV3-2) and TRBJ2-1; D not resolved. Germline values: CDR1 LGHDT, CDR2 YNNKEL (reference sequence). The CDR3 totals 12 residues. Trimming left V 2 bases short and J 6 bases short, with 5 bases between. CDR3: CASSQSGNEQFF. The CDR3 DNA sequence: TGTGCCAGCAGCCAATCGGGCAATGAGCAGTTCTTC.

The V call is TRBV3-1 (or the pseudogene TRBV3-2), the J call TRBJ1-2, with D possibly matching TRBD1 (6 bases). The CDR3 totals 12 residues. The V and J ends lost 5 bases and 8 bases respectively, with 12 bases between them. CDR1 is LGHDT and CDR2 is YNNKEL in the germline V gene (reference sequence). The CDR3 is CASSIPTGGYTF. CDR3 coding DNA: TGTGCCAGCAGCATCCCGACAGGAGGCTACACCTTC.

The chain is built from TRBV24-1 and TRBJ2-1; 9 bases fit TRBD2. J lost 8 bases, V lost 4 bases, and 14 bases had no gene match. This CDR3 is 17 amino acids long. The V gene's germline CDR1 is KGHDR and CDR2 SFDVKD. CDR3 loop: CATSDRLSGSRMDEQFF. The CDR3 DNA reads TGTGCCACCAGTGACCGTCTTAGCGGGAGTCGAATGGATGAGCAGTTCTTC.

The V and J genes are TRBV4-2 and TRBJ2-2; 10 positions match TRBD2. The germline V gene has CDR1 LGHNA and CDR2 YNFKEQ. The CDR3 runs to 16 residues. The V and J ends lost 7 bases and 5 bases, in that order; junction bases with no gene match: 10. CDR3 DNA sequence: TGTGCCAGCACTCACGGAGCGGGGGGGCAAACCGGGGAGCTGTTTTTT. This codes for CASTHGAGGQTGELFF.

The V gene is TRBV5-4, the J gene TRBJ2-1; 9 bases map to TRBD2. The V gene's germline CDR1 is SGHNT and CDR2 YYREEE (reference sequence). V dropped 0 bases and J dropped 6; count of bases not matched to a gene: 7. The CDR3 has 16 amino acids. Written as DNA, the CDR3 is TGTGCCAGCAGCTTGGGGGGACTAGCTCAAATCAATGAGCAGTTCTTC. Amino acids: CASSLGGLAQINEQFF. Full variable domain (rest looked up from reference TRBV5-4 and TRBJ2-1): ETGVTQSPTHLIKTRGQQVTLRCSSQSGHNTVSWYQQALGQGPQFIFQYYREEENGRGNFPPRFSGLQFPNYSSELNVNALELDDSALYLCASSLGGLAQINEQFFGPGTRLTVL.

The chain joins TRBV19 to TRBJ2-6; D is unresolved. CDR1 and CDR2 (germline): LNHDA, SQIVND (reference sequence). This CDR3 is built from 14 residues. Trimming took off 6 bases at V and 0 bases at J, with 6 bases between the two ends. CDR3 nucleotide sequence: TGTGCCAGTAGGACATACTCTGGGGCCAACGTCCTGACTTTC. Encoded protein: CASRTYSGANVLTF.

The chain joins TRBV30 to TRBJ1-2; 7 bases map to TRBD1. CDR1 is GTSNPN and CDR2 is SVGIG in the germline V gene (reference sequence). The CDR3 covers 12 residues. Germline trimming cut 2 bases from V and 3 bases from J; bases unmatched to any gene: 0. Here the CDR3 reads CAWSTGDYGYTF. Written as DNA, the CDR3 is TGTGCCTGGAGTACAGGGGACTATGGCTACACCTTC.